This TCR beta chain was sequenced for a study of T cell responses to AZD1222 COVID-19 vaccine. The CDR3 contains 14 residues. Germline V gives CDR1 SNHLY, CDR2 FYNNEI. The V gene lost 0 bases and the J gene lost 4 bases, with 7 bases spanning the gap. Remarks on this clone: The antigen is undetermined.

The protocol was immunoSEQ multiplex PCR, while the TCRdb copy is restricted to in-frame clones and leaves out a portion. In the table there are 120,000 or so clones, roughly 88% of which are singletons. The study, taken as a whole, reports: Clonal diversity was possibly underestimated, and white British individuals and females predominated among donors. Reports indicate that nearly half of spike-specific TCRs are directed at unmutated variant regions.

The receptor's source is an adult in good health. The starting material was peripheral blood, obtained on day 0 of AZD1222 vaccination. The genes are TRBV2 and TRBJ2-4, with unresolved D. The CDR3 DNA reads as TGTGCCAGCAGTGAAGCAGGACGGAAAAACATTCAGTACTTC. Its translation is CASSEAGRKNIQYF.